One and the same sample provided the 29 T cell receptor beta chains below, sequenced in a study of blood T cells in healthy people across ages (dated by TCRdb to about 2015). Library construction relied on 5' RACE. The sequencing machine was an Illumina HiSeq 2500. The second PCR ran for about 6 to 11 cycles and used a J-beta primer mix along with a sample-barcoded 5' primer. In TCRdb, the public reads were trimmed at Q25 with fastp and aligned with MiXCR, with productive beta chains retained. Every entry covers one CDR3 protein and lists the most common genes and DNA from its rows. Across this sample there are approximately 850,000 distinct CDR3 sequences, with roughly 50% seen only once. The ten largest clones add up to 20% to 25% of the sample. Sequenced input: blood. These receptors were collected from a man in his thirties or forties in good health.

The chain uses TRBV3-1 and TRBJ1-2, with D perhaps matching TRBD1 (5 bases). CDR1 is LGHDT, CDR2 YNNKEL, per germline (reference sequence). CDR3 length: 15 amino acids. V gave up 5 bases and J gave up 2 bases, with 15 bases separating them. As DNA, the CDR3 is TGTGCCAGCAGCTACCGGGGCGTTCCGAACTATGGCTACACCTTC. It yields the protein CASSYRGVPNYGYTF. The whole variable domain, remainder taken from reference TRBV3-1 and TRBJ1-2, is DTAVSQTPKYLVTQMGNDKSIKCEQNLGHDTMYWYKQDSKKFLKIMFSYNNKELIINETVPNRFSPKSPDKAHLNLHINSLELGDSAVYFCASSYRGVPNYGYTFGSGTRLTVV.

This chain links TRBV6-6 with TRBJ2-7, with D possibly being TRBD1 (6 bases). The germline V gene encodes CDR1 MNHNY and CDR2 SVGAGI (reference sequence). The CDR3 runs 16 residues. V dropped 6 bases and J dropped 3 bases, with 21 bases sitting between them. In DNA form, the CDR3 reads TGTGCCAGCAGACCCCACGTCGACAGGACCAGCTACGAGCAGTACTTC. This sequence encodes CASRPHVDRTSYEQYF.

V usage is TRBV10-3 and J usage is TRBJ2-7; TRBD2 might be the D (7 bases). Germline lookup yields CDR1 ENHRY and CDR2 SYGVKD. The CDR3 spans 18 residues. The germline V and J ends were trimmed by 0 bases and 2 bases, with 20 bases remaining between them. The CDR3 sequence is CAISESGPGGQYPYEQYF. CDR3 bases: TGTGCCATCAGTGAGTCGGGTCCGGGGGGCCAGTACCCCTACGAGCAGTACTTC.

CDR3 in amino acids: CASSQAGLAPDTQYF. The CDR3 DNA reads as TGTGCCAGCAGCCAAGCGGGACTAGCCCCAGATACGCAGTATTTT. The chain uses TRBV4-2 and TRBJ2-3, with TRBD2 matching 9 bases. V gave up 1 base and J gave up 4 bases; unmatched junction bases: 3. CDR3 length: 15 amino acids. CDR1 LGHNA and CDR2 YNFKEQ come from the germline V gene.

The gene calls are TRBV20-1 and TRBJ1-5; no reliable D call. Deletions cut 3 bases from V and 7 bases from J, with 7 bases between. Germline lookup yields CDR1 DFQATT and CDR2 SNEGSKA (reference sequence). The CDR3 contains 11 residues. CDR3 region: CSASREQPQHF. Here the CDR3 DNA reads TGCAGTGCTAGTAGGGAGCAGCCCCAGCATTTT.

V usage is TRBV20-1 and J usage is TRBJ2-1; TRBD2 agrees at 13 bases. V trimming: 2 bases; J trimming: 6 bases; junction bases outside the gene matches: 10. The CDR3 runs 17 residues. Germline CDR1 reads DFQATT; CDR2 reads SNEGSKA (reference sequence). CDR3 sequence reads: CSARQGRRTSGSNEQFF. CDR3 bases: TGCAGTGCTAGACAAGGCCGCCGGACTAGCGGGAGCAATGAGCAGTTCTTC.

The sample holds a few counts of this clonotype. V gene TRBV18 combines with J gene TRBJ2-7; 16 bases agree with TRBD2. Trimming at V came to 0 bases and at J to 3 bases, leaving 5 bases not matched to a gene. The CDR3 has 18 residues. Looked up from germline, CDR1 is KGHSH and CDR2 is LQKENI. CDR3: CASSPPGLAGGNSYEQYF. In DNA form, the CDR3 reads TGTGCCAGCTCACCACCGGGACTAGCGGGAGGGAACAGCTACGAGCAGTACTTC.

This chain uses TRBV29-1 with TRBJ2-2; D unresolved. V was cut by 4 bases and J by 4 bases, with 7 bases left in between. There are 12 residues in the CDR3. Germline values: CDR1 SQVTM, CDR2 ANQGSEA. The CDR3 loop reads CSVGSFTGELFF. The CDR3 nucleotides are TGCAGCGTTGGATCTTTCACCGGGGAGCTGTTTTTT.

J is TRBJ2-1 and V is TRBV18; TRBD2 matches 10 bases. V was clipped by 3 bases and J by 7 bases; unmatched bases: 12. The CDR3 spans 17 residues. CDR1 is KGHSH, CDR2 LQKENI, per germline. The DNA for the CDR3 is TGTGCCAGCTCACCCTTCGAAACTAGCGGGATCTCTAATGAGCAGTTCTTC. Translated: CASSPFETSGISNEQFF.

There are a few counts of this clonotype. The chain employs TRBV5-6 and TRBJ2-3; 10 bases agree with TRBD2. CDR3 size: 17 residues. Germline CDR1 is SGHDT and CDR2 is YYEEEE. The ends lost 1 base at V and 4 bases at J; junction bases unmatched: 9. CDR3 in amino acids: CASSLSSGRVESDTQYF. CDR3 sequence (DNA): TGTGCCAGCAGCTTGTCAAGCGGGAGGGTTGAATCAGATACGCAGTATTTT.

The J gene is TRBJ2-1, the V gene TRBV20-1; D remains unclear. Trimming left V 7 bases short and J 2 bases short, with 6 bases between. The CDR3 loop spans 11 amino acids. Germline V lookup: CDR1 DFQATT, CDR2 SNEGSKA (reference sequence). The CDR3 DNA follows: TGCAGTGTCCGTACCTACAATGAGCAGTTCTTC. Its translation is CSVRTYNEQFF.

This clonotype was detected once. Here the CDR3 reads CASSINNLVCGYTF. The DNA of the CDR3 is TGTGCCAGCAGCATAAACAACCTGGTTTGTGGCTACACCTTC. The chain uses TRBV6-2 or TRBV6-3 and TRBJ1-2; D call uncertain. Germline loops: CDR1 MNHEY, CDR2 SVGEGT. The CDR3 covers 14 residues. Trimming removed 6 bases from V and 7 bases from J, with 18 bases in between.

The chain carries TRBV20-1 and TRBJ2-3; unclear D gene. V gave up 2 bases and J gave up 4 bases, with 7 bases separating them. From germline, CDR1 is DFQATT and CDR2 SNEGSKA (reference sequence). The CDR3 consists of 12 residues. CDR3 protein: CSARRLADTQYF. CDR3 nucleotide sequence: TGCAGTGCTAGAAGACTGGCAGATACGCAGTATTTT.

The sample holds a few counts of this clonotype. This chain connects TRBV7-2 to TRBJ2-3; 9 nucleotides align to TRBD2. J lost 0 bases, V lost 6 bases, and 4 bases had no gene match. Germline V gives CDR1 SGHTA, CDR2 FQGNSA. This CDR3 contains 15 residues. This chain's CDR3 is CASRNSGGSTDTQYF. The CDR3 nucleotides read TGTGCCAGCAGAAATAGCGGGGGAAGCACAGATACGCAGTATTTT.

This clonotype has only a few counts. The chain joins TRBV6-5 to TRBJ2-1; D is perhaps TRBD1 (5 bases). Trimming pared 6 bases from V and 5 bases from J, leaving 20 bases between. Germline CDR1 is MNHEY and CDR2 is SVGAGI. The CDR3 is 16 amino acids. The CDR3 DNA sequence: TGTGCCAGCAGAATAACCCAGGGTAATAAACACAATGAGCAGTTCTTC. It encodes CASRITQGNKHNEQFF.

The chain couples TRBV10-3 to TRBJ1-4, with a tentative D call TRBD1 (5 bases). Trimming left V 2 bases short and J 6 bases short, with 10 bases between. The CDR3 covers 14 residues. The germline CDR1 and CDR2 sequences are ENHRY and SYGVKD. This CDR3 reads CAISEGTKHEKLFF. CDR3 DNA: TGTGCCATCAGTGAGGGGACTAAACATGAAAAACTGTTTTTT.

In its sample, this clonotype was seen a few times. J is TRBJ1-1 and V is TRBV7-9, with 11 bases fitting TRBD1. Losses at the gene ends were 3 bases for V and 4 bases for J; bases not matched to a gene: 7. Per germline, CDR1 SEHNR and CDR2 FQNEAQ (reference sequence). This CDR3 is 16 amino acids long. The CDR3 DNA follows: TGTGCCAGCAGCTTCTTATCCGGGACAGGGGGCACTGAAGCTTTCTTT. Translation gives CASSFLSGTGGTEAFF.

This clonotype appeared a few times. V gene TRBV7-2 combines with J gene TRBJ1-2, with D unresolved. V was clipped by 0 bases and J by 4 bases, with 6 bases between them. The CDR3 is made up of 13 amino acids. From germline, CDR1 is SGHTA and CDR2 FQGNSA. As DNA, the CDR3 is TGTGCCAGCAGCTTAGCGGCCGGCTATGGCTACACCTTC. Protein: CASSLAAGYGYTF.

This clonotype was counted between two and nine times. The chain couples TRBV12-3 or TRBV12-4 to TRBJ2-7; the match to TRBD1 covers 9 bases. V dropped 4 bases and J dropped 5; count of bases not matched to a gene: 9. There are 15 residues in the CDR3. CDR3 region: CASSSPGTGPDEQYF. The CDR3 DNA reads as TGTGCCAGCAGTTCCCCCGGGACAGGGCCTGACGAGCAGTACTTC.

The chain joins TRBV13 to TRBJ2-5; D is perhaps TRBD1 or TRBD2 (6 bases each). Trimming stripped 5 bases from V and 11 bases from J, with 15 bases between. This CDR3 comprises 12 residues. Germline V CDR1 and CDR2: PRHDT, FYEKMQ (reference sequence). The CDR3: CASSPGANEQYF. CDR3 sequence (DNA): TGTGCCAGCAGCCCGGGGGCGAATGAGCAGTACTTC.

J is TRBJ1-2 and V is TRBV7-8, with a weak D call TRBD1 (6 bases). Trimming shortened V by 7 bases and J by 3 bases, and 24 bases separated the two germline ends. The CDR3 consists of 17 residues. Looked up from germline, CDR1 is SGHVS and CDR2 is FQNEAQ. For the CDR3, the DNA is TGTGCCAGCAACATCAGAGGGGGATCCCTCCAAGACTATGGCTACACCTTC. It is translated as CASNIRGGSLQDYGYTF.

This rearrangement joins TRBV12-3 or TRBV12-4 to TRBJ2-3; D possibly uses TRBD1 or TRBD2 (5 bases each). This CDR3 has 14 residues. The V gene lost 3 bases and the J gene lost 4 bases, with 11 bases spanning the gap. CDR3 DNA sequence: TGTGCCAGCAGTTTCTGGGGGAGCTCAGATACGCAGTATTTT. Its protein product is CASSFWGSSDTQYF.

With respect to this clonotype: One base away lies a much larger clone, so this may be a sequencing read error. V is TRBV29-1 and J is TRBJ2-7, with TRBD2 identical over 7 bases. The trim removed 2 bases at V and 0 bases at J, leaving 7 bases unmatched. The CDR3 spans 15 residues. Germline CDR1 SQVTM, CDR2 ANQGSEA. The CDR3 is CSVESREKDSYEQYF. Written as DNA, the CDR3 is TGCAGCGTTGAATCGCGGGAGAAGGACTCCTACGAGCAGTACTTC.

This clonotype was recorded a few times. This chain uses TRBV29-1 with TRBJ2-7; D is unresolved. Germline V gene data show CDR1 as SQVTM and CDR2 as ANQGSEA. The V end lost 4 bases, the J end lost 3 bases, and 10 bases lay between the germline ends. This CDR3 spans 12 amino acids. CDR3 sequence reads: CSVGAYSYEQYF. For the CDR3, the DNA is TGCAGCGTTGGCGCCTATAGCTACGAGCAGTACTTC.

This clonotype was counted between two and nine times. V and J are TRBV20-1 and TRBJ2-7, with 7 bases aligning to TRBD2. The CDR3 runs 13 residues. Germline trimming cut 3 bases from V and 6 bases from J; bases unmatched to any gene: 8. The germline V gene encodes CDR1 DFQATT and CDR2 SNEGSKA (reference sequence). The CDR3 DNA reads TGCAGTGCTAGTGGGGCGGGAGCGTTCGAGCAGTACTTC. Translating gives CSASGAGAFEQYF.

The chain uses TRBV7-6 and TRBJ2-5; D gene unclear. The tail of the sequence fits TRBJ2-7 better, so the J call may be wrong. This CDR3 region has 13 residues. Germline lookup yields CDR1 SGHVS and CDR2 FNYEAQ. The CDR3 DNA sequence: TGTGCCAGCAGCTTAGCAGGGTACCACGAGCAGTACTTC. Translated, it gives CASSLAGYHEQYF.

About this clonotype: Given the absence of the conserved phenylalanine or tryptophan at the CDR3 end, a read error is likely. The chain couples TRBV6-2 or TRBV6-3 to TRBJ2-1; 9 positions agree with TRBD2. Trimming cost V 2 bases and J 0 bases; bases outside gene matches: 11. Germline CDR1 is MNHEY and CDR2 is SVGEGT. The CDR3 sequence is 19 residues long. This chain's CDR3 is CASSYLETSGGASYNEQFL. DNA of the CDR3: TGTGCCAGCAGTTACCTGGAGACTAGCGGAGGGGCCTCCTACAATGAGCAGTTCTTA.

The J gene is TRBJ2-3, the V gene TRBV25-1, with a weak D call TRBD2 (6 bases). Germline V gives CDR1 MGHDK, CDR2 SYGVNS. The germline V and J ends were trimmed by 1 base and 2 bases, with 13 bases remaining between them. The length of the CDR3 is 16 residues. CDR3 DNA: TGTGCCAGCAGTGAATCTAGACGGGAGATCACAGATACGCAGTATTTT. This encodes CASSESRREITDTQYF.

This clonotype has more than one count but fewer than ten. The rearrangement links TRBV7-2 to TRBJ2-7; TRBD2 agrees at 9 bases. Per germline, CDR1 SGHTA and CDR2 FQGNSA. The V and J ends lost 5 bases and 6 bases, in that order; junction bases with no gene match: 8. This CDR3 contains 14 residues. The CDR3 loop is CASSRASGTREQYF. CDR3 coding DNA: TGTGCCAGCAGCCGTGCTAGCGGGACTCGCGAGCAGTACTTC.